The TCR beta chain under discussion was sequenced for a study of T cell changes during pregnancy in multiple sclerosis. Trimming removed 2 bases from V and 3 bases from J; junction bases left unmatched: 8. The CDR3 sequence is 17 residues long. The germline CDR1 and CDR2 sequences are SGHAT and FQNNGV. The assay was immunoSEQ multiplex PCR, and TCRdb's table has in-frame clones only and misses some. In the table there are approximately 64,000 clones, 90% of which are singletons. The source is a female donor in good health, enrolled as a control in a pregnancy study. The sequences come from peripheral blood, collected in the second trimester of pregnancy. The V gene is TRBV11-2, the J gene TRBJ2-2; the match to TRBD2 covers 8 bases. CDR3 residues: CASSLRQRGWDTGELFF. CDR3 bases: TGTGCCAGCAGCTTACGGCAGCGGGGGTGGGACACCGGGGAGCTGTTTTTT. The whole variable domain, remainder taken from reference TRBV11-2 and TRBJ2-2, is EAGVAQSPRYKIIEKRQSVAFWCNPISGHATLYWYQQILGQGPKLLIQFQNNGVVDDSQLPKDRFSAERLKGVDSTLKIQPAKLEDSAVYLCASSLRQRGWDTGELFFGEGSRLTVL.